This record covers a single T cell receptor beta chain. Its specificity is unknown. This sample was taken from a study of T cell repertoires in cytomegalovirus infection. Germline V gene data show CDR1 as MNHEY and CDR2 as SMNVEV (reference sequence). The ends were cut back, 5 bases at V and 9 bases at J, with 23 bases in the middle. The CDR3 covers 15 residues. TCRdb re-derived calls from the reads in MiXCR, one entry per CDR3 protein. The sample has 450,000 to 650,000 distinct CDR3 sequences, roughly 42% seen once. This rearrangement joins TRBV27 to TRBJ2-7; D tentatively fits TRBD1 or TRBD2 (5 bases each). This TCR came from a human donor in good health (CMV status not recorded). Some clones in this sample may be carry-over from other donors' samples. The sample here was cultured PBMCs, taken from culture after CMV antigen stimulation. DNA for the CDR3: TGTGCCAGCAGTCCTCGAGGGGACCCATTCCGGGTGCAGTACTTC. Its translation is CASSPRGDPFRVQYF.